This TCR beta chain was sequenced during a study of response to subunit inactivated influenza vaccine. The CDR3 loop spans 17 amino acids. Trimming cost V 2 bases and J 4 bases, with 20 bases left between them. CDR1 and CDR2 (germline): SGHTA, FQGNSA. This clonotype was observed a handful of times. What it recognizes is unknown. Broader study findings: Authors suggested each seasonal influenza vaccination recruits few new T cells.

TCRdb redid the calling of the RT-PCR reads with MiXCR, one entry per CDR3 protein. Of 530,000 or so distinct CDR3 sequences in the sample, around 15% were seen once. This sequence originates from a man in his forties or fifties who received an inactivated influenza vaccine. The specimen was PBMCs from blood, collected approximately 13 days after vaccination. The V call is TRBV7-2, the J call TRBJ2-5, with D maybe TRBD2 (5 bases). This CDR3 reads CASSLMFKGAARETQYF. The CDR3 nucleotides are TGTGCCAGCAGCTTAATGTTTAAGGGAGCCGCCCGAGAGACCCAGTACTTC.